The present T cell receptor beta chain was sequenced within a study of human T cells and chemical hapten exposure. Across the whole study: A mostly female patient group had alopecia areata, totalis or universalis.

This clonotype was observed a few times. What it binds is not known. V was trimmed by 3 bases and J by 4 bases, leaving 12 bases between them. The germline V gene encodes CDR1 MDHEN and CDR2 SYDVKM. The CDR3 has 14 residues. Time point meaning: patch test 3, about 24 weeks after DPC sensitization. Described treatment: therapeutic diphenylcyclopropenone sensitization with weekly scalp DPC. Unfractionated whole blood was the source of the extracted total RNA. In the library, unique molecular identifiers were attached to individual cDNA molecules. TCRdb ran MiXCR on the RACE reads and lists one entry per CDR3 protein. Among roughly 130,000 distinct CDR3 sequences, around 11% were seen once, and the ten largest hold under 2.5%. Whole-study findings and limits: The study found expanded TCRs formed significantly more large CDR3 similarity clusters than controls.

The V call is TRBV28, the J call TRBJ1-2; tentatively, D is TRBD1 (5 bases). The material was whole blood, obtained in connection with sensitization to the hapten diphenylcyclopropenone (DPC). This TCR came from a woman aged 45-60 years with alopecia areata. Some clones in this sample may be carry-over from other donors' samples. The CDR3 reads CASSFEGTAYGYTF. The DNA for the CDR3 is TGTGCCAGCAGTTTTGAGGGGACGGCCTATGGCTACACCTTC.